This is a list of T cell receptor beta chains from one sample in a study of shared clonotypes between healthy human individuals. Profiled with immunoSEQ multiplex PCR; TCRdb holds only in-frame clones, not every one. The sample shows approximately 980,000 clones, around three quarters of them seen only once. The specimen was memory CD4+ T cells sorted from blood. The receptor set was obtained from a man between 18 and 29 years old in good health. CDR3s include the opening cysteine and the closing phenylalanine or tryptophan. Fields, in order: J gene, V gene, clone size, D gene, CDR3 protein, CDR3 DNA. The D gene is left open where the match is weak. Only some rows state a clone size, as once, few, many or a class for expanded clones.

j_gene: TRBJ2-3
v_gene: TRBV5-1
abundance: -
d_gene: TRBD2
CDR3aa: CASSERTSGSDTQYF
CDR3nt: TGCGCCAGCAGCGAAAGGACTAGCGGGAGCGATACGCAGTATTTT

j_gene: TRBJ2-7
v_gene: TRBV5-1
abundance: -
d_gene: TRBD1
CDR3aa: CASSWDTGVNYYEQYF
CDR3nt: TGCGCCAGCAGCTGGGATACAGGGGTAAATTACTACGAGCAGTACTTC

j_gene: TRBJ2-2
v_gene: TRBV2
abundance: -
d_gene: -
CDR3aa: CASSGTEGTGELFF
CDR3nt: TGTGCCAGCAGTGGGACAGAGGGCACCGGGGAGCTGTTTTTT

j_gene: TRBJ1-6
v_gene: TRBV7-9
abundance: -
d_gene: -
CDR3aa: CASSFGTTGNSPLHF
CDR3nt: TGTGCCAGCAGCTTTGGGACCACGGGAAATTCACCCCTCCACTTT

j_gene: TRBJ1-1
v_gene: TRBV19
abundance: once
d_gene: -
CDR3aa: CASSISKKTEAFF
CDR3nt: TGTGCCAGTAGTATATCAAAGAAGACTGAAGCTTTCTTT

j_gene: TRBJ1-1
v_gene: TRBV11-2
abundance: once
d_gene: TRBD1
CDR3aa: CASSLQGGNTEAFF
CDR3nt: TGTGCCAGCAGCTTACAGGGGGGGAACACTGAAGCTTTCTTT

j_gene: TRBJ2-1
v_gene: TRBV18
abundance: -
d_gene: -
CDR3aa: CASSSRTGSGKETYNEQFF
CDR3nt: TGTGCCAGCTCATCCAGGACAGGGAGCGGGAAGGAAACCTACAATGAGCAGTTCTTC

j_gene: TRBJ2-7
v_gene: TRBV7-2
abundance: -
d_gene: -
CDR3aa: CASSPDRASVYEQYF
CDR3nt: TGTGCCAGCAGTCCAGACAGAGCTTCCGTCTACGAGCAGTACTTC

j_gene: TRBJ2-5
v_gene: TRBV5-1
abundance: -
d_gene: -
CDR3aa: CASSFGGMETQYF
CDR3nt: TGCGCCAGCAGCTTTGGGGGGATGGAGACCCAGTACTTC

j_gene: TRBJ2-7
v_gene: TRBV18
abundance: -
d_gene: -
CDR3aa: CASSPPYPGNYEQYF
CDR3nt: TGTGCCAGCTCACCACCGTATCCAGGGAACTACGAGCAGTACTTC

j_gene: TRBJ1-6
v_gene: TRBV6-5
abundance: -
d_gene: TRBD1
CDR3aa: CASSYWTGSNSPLHF
CDR3nt: TGTGCCAGCAGTTACTGGACAGGGTCGAATTCACCCCTCCACTTT

j_gene: TRBJ2-1
v_gene: TRBV20-1
abundance: -
d_gene: -
CDR3aa: CSSYNEQFF
CDR3nt: TGCAGTTCATACAATGAGCAGTTCTTC

j_gene: TRBJ1-3
v_gene: TRBV9
abundance: -
d_gene: -
CDR3aa: CASSEGNSGNTIYF
CDR3nt: TGTGCCAGCAGCGAGGGGAACTCTGGAAACACCATATATTTT

j_gene: TRBJ2-5
v_gene: TRBV6-1
abundance: -
d_gene: -
CDR3aa: CASSEMGETQYF
CDR3nt: TGTGCCAGCAGTGAAATGGGAGAGACCCAGTACTTC

j_gene: TRBJ2-1
v_gene: TRBV2
abundance: -
d_gene: -
CDR3aa: CASNLRGVYNEQFF
CDR3nt: TGTGCCAGCAACCTCAGGGGGGTCTACAATGAGCAGTTCTTC

j_gene: TRBJ2-3
v_gene: TRBV10-3
abundance: -
d_gene: TRBD2
CDR3aa: CAISSDGSGTDTQYF
CDR3nt: TGTGCCATCAGCTCGGACGGTAGCGGGACAGATACGCAGTATTTT

j_gene: TRBJ2-7
v_gene: TRBV7-2
abundance: -
d_gene: -
CDR3aa: CASSLVVGPYEQYF
CDR3nt: TGTGCCAGCAGCTTGGTCGTTGGACCCTACGAGCAGTACTTC

j_gene: TRBJ1-2
v_gene: TRBV9
abundance: many
d_gene: -
CDR3aa: CASSVGVGGYGYTF
CDR3nt: TGTGCCAGCAGCGTAGGGGTCGGAGGATATGGCTACACCTTC

j_gene: TRBJ1-4
v_gene: TRBV5-1
abundance: few
d_gene: -
CDR3aa: CASSLEVNEKLFF
CDR3nt: TGCGCCAGCAGCTTGGAGGTTAATGAAAAACTGTTTTTT

j_gene: TRBJ2-5
v_gene: TRBV5-1
abundance: -
d_gene: -
CDR3aa: CASSRRGNEETQYF
CDR3nt: TGCGCCAGCAGTCGCCGGGGAAACGAAGAGACCCAGTACTTC

j_gene: TRBJ2-1
v_gene: TRBV7-8
abundance: -
d_gene: -
CDR3aa: CASSLVLGQQFF
CDR3nt: TGTGCCAGCAGCTTAGTTCTGGGGCAGCAGTTCTTC

j_gene: TRBJ1-3
v_gene: TRBV19
abundance: -
d_gene: -
CDR3aa: CASSEGITIYF
CDR3nt: TGTGCCAGTAGCGAAGGTATCACCATATATTTT

j_gene: TRBJ1-1
v_gene: TRBV6-5
abundance: -
d_gene: -
CDR3aa: CASSYAVRTVEAFF
CDR3nt: TGTGCCAGCAGTTACGCGGTACGGACGGTAGAAGCTTTCTTT

j_gene: TRBJ2-1
v_gene: TRBV11-1
abundance: -
d_gene: TRBD2
CDR3aa: CASSLRGAHNNEQFF
CDR3nt: TGTGCCAGCAGCCTGCGGGGGGCCCATAACAATGAGCAGTTCTTC

j_gene: TRBJ1-5
v_gene: TRBV7-2
abundance: once
d_gene: -
CDR3aa: CASSSGSLGDGRQPQHF
CDR3nt: TGTGCCAGCAGCTCCGGTAGCCTAGGGGATGGAAGACAGCCCCAGCATTTT

j_gene: TRBJ2-1
v_gene: TRBV5-1
abundance: once
d_gene: -
CDR3aa: CASSPAGAVYNEQFF
CDR3nt: TGCGCCAGCAGCCCCGCGGGGGCCGTCTACAATGAGCAGTTCTTC

j_gene: TRBJ2-2
v_gene: TRBV5-1
abundance: -
d_gene: TRBD2
CDR3aa: CASSSGLAEGSGELFF
CDR3nt: TGCGCCAGCAGCTCCGGACTAGCGGAGGGATCTGGGGAGCTGTTTTTT

j_gene: TRBJ1-2
v_gene: TRBV10-2
abundance: -
d_gene: -
CDR3aa: CASSESGGRSGGYTF
CDR3nt: TGCGCCAGCAGTGAGTCGGGGGGCAGATCAGGGGGCTACACCTTC

j_gene: TRBJ2-2
v_gene: TRBV19
abundance: -
d_gene: TRBD1
CDR3aa: CASSQTGDTGELFF
CDR3nt: TGTGCCAGTAGTCAAACAGGGGACACCGGGGAGCTGTTTTTT

j_gene: TRBJ2-4
v_gene: TRBV6-4
abundance: -
d_gene: -
CDR3aa: CASSAVGPPVAKNIQYF
CDR3nt: TGTGCCAGCAGCGCCGTTGGACCCCCCGTAGCCAAAAACATTCAGTACTTC

j_gene: TRBJ2-1
v_gene: TRBV9
abundance: -
d_gene: -
CDR3aa: CASSVSTSGVGGQFF
CDR3nt: TGTGCCAGCAGCGTATCAACATCGGGAGTAGGGGGGCAGTTCTTC

j_gene: TRBJ2-7
v_gene: TRBV7-6
abundance: -
d_gene: -
CDR3aa: CASSPRGTPSSYEQYF
CDR3nt: TGTGCCAGCAGCCCGCGAGGGACGCCGAGCTCCTACGAGCAGTACTTC

j_gene: TRBJ2-1
v_gene: TRBV19
abundance: once
d_gene: TRBD1
CDR3aa: CASISTGQSYNEQFF
CDR3nt: TGTGCCAGTATTAGTACGGGACAGAGCTACAATGAGCAGTTCTTC

j_gene: TRBJ2-3
v_gene: TRBV30
abundance: -
d_gene: -
CDR3aa: CAWKSLADTQYF
CDR3nt: TGTGCCTGGAAGAGTTTGGCAGATACGCAGTATTTT

j_gene: TRBJ1-3
v_gene: TRBV7-9
abundance: many
d_gene: -
CDR3aa: CASSLQGTTGNTIYF
CDR3nt: TGTGCCAGCAGCTTGCAGGGGACAACTGGAAACACCATATATTTT

j_gene: TRBJ1-2
v_gene: TRBV7-2
abundance: -
d_gene: -
CDR3aa: CASSFAGSRSANYGYTF
CDR3nt: TGTGCCAGCAGCTTTGCAGGGTCGAGATCAGCTAACTATGGCTACACCTTC

j_gene: TRBJ2-5
v_gene: TRBV5-1
abundance: -
d_gene: TRBD2
CDR3aa: CASSLAGLAESTQYF
CDR3nt: TGCGCCAGCAGCTTGGCCGGACTAGCGGAGTCGACCCAGTACTTC

j_gene: TRBJ2-7
v_gene: TRBV27
abundance: -
d_gene: -
CDR3aa: CASSLRSTGEQYF
CDR3nt: TGTGCCAGCAGTTTAAGATCCACCGGGGAGCAGTACTTC

j_gene: TRBJ2-7
v_gene: TRBV30
abundance: once
d_gene: -
CDR3aa: CAWSGNYEQYF
CDR3nt: TGTGCCTGGAGTGGCAACTACGAGCAGTACTTC

j_gene: TRBJ2-5
v_gene: TRBV19
abundance: -
d_gene: -
CDR3aa: CASSIRRGTQETQYF
CDR3nt: TGTGCCAGTAGTATCCGCAGGGGTACTCAAGAGACCCAGTACTTC

j_gene: TRBJ1-1
v_gene: TRBV19
abundance: -
d_gene: TRBD1
CDR3aa: CASSIGTGGAWNTEAFF
CDR3nt: TGTGCCAGTAGTATAGGGACAGGGGGCGCGTGGAACACTGAAGCTTTCTTT

j_gene: TRBJ1-5
v_gene: TRBV2
abundance: -
d_gene: -
CDR3aa: CASTGQLNQPQHF
CDR3nt: TGTGCCAGCACCGGACAGTTAAATCAGCCCCAGCATTTT

j_gene: TRBJ2-1
v_gene: TRBV25-1
abundance: -
d_gene: -
CDR3aa: CASSESNEQFF
CDR3nt: TGTGCCAGCAGTGAATCGAATGAGCAGTTCTTC

j_gene: TRBJ1-5
v_gene: TRBV2
abundance: -
d_gene: TRBD1
CDR3aa: CASSGQGSLNQPQHF
CDR3nt: TGTGCCAGCAGTGGACAGGGCTCCCTCAATCAGCCCCAGCATTTT

j_gene: TRBJ2-5
v_gene: TRBV6-5
abundance: -
d_gene: -
CDR3aa: CASSRGETQYF
CDR3nt: TGTGCCAGCAGTAGGGGGGAGACCCAGTACTTC

j_gene: TRBJ2-7
v_gene: TRBV10-3
abundance: -
d_gene: TRBD1
CDR3aa: CATLRQGVNYEQYF
CDR3nt: TGTGCCACCCTTAGACAGGGGGTAAACTACGAGCAGTACTTC

j_gene: TRBJ1-1
v_gene: TRBV7-9
abundance: -
d_gene: -
CDR3aa: CASSDSDRPTKTEAFF
CDR3nt: TGTGCCAGCAGCGACTCGGACAGACCGACAAAAACTGAAGCTTTCTTT

j_gene: TRBJ2-5
v_gene: TRBV5-6
abundance: -
d_gene: TRBD2
CDR3aa: CASSLPRLAGFETQYF
CDR3nt: TGTGCCAGCAGCCTCCCGAGACTAGCGGGATTTGAGACCCAGTACTTC

j_gene: TRBJ2-7
v_gene: TRBV2
abundance: once
d_gene: -
CDR3aa: CASSAAETSYEQYF
CDR3nt: TGTGCCAGCAGTGCAGCGGAGACCTCCTACGAGCAGTACTTC

j_gene: TRBJ1-1
v_gene: TRBV5-5
abundance: -
d_gene: -
CDR3aa: CASSTGTQAFF
CDR3nt: TGTGCCAGCAGCACCGGGACCCAAGCTTTCTTT

j_gene: TRBJ2-3
v_gene: TRBV7-3
abundance: -
d_gene: TRBD1
CDR3aa: CASSPRQGQADTQYF
CDR3nt: TGTGCCAGCAGCCCAAGACAGGGCCAAGCAGATACGCAGTATTTT

j_gene: TRBJ2-7
v_gene: TRBV5-8
abundance: -
d_gene: -
CDR3aa: CASSRYAGTYEQYF
CDR3nt: TGTGCCAGCAGCCGGTACGCAGGAACCTACGAGCAGTACTTC

j_gene: TRBJ2-3
v_gene: TRBV7-9
abundance: -
d_gene: -
CDR3aa: CASSSDRFKRNTDTQYF
CDR3nt: TGTGCCAGCAGCTCAGATCGGTTCAAGCGGAACACAGATACGCAGTATTTT

j_gene: TRBJ2-5
v_gene: TRBV2
abundance: -
d_gene: -
CDR3aa: CASSDGRWETQYF
CDR3nt: TGTGCCAGCAGTGACGGCAGGTGGGAGACCCAGTACTTC

j_gene: TRBJ2-2
v_gene: TRBV7-3
abundance: -
d_gene: -
CDR3aa: CASALGPSTGELFF
CDR3nt: TGTGCCAGCGCGCTGGGGCCTTCCACCGGGGAGCTGTTTTTT